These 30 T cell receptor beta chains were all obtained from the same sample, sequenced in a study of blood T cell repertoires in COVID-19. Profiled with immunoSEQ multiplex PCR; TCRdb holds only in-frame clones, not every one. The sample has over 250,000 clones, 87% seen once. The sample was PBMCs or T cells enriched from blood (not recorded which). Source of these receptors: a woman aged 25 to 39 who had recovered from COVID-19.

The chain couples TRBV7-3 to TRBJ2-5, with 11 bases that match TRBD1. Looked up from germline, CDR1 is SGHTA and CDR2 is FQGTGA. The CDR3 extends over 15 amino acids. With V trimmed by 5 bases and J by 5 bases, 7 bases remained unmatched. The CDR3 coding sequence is TGTGCCAGCAGCCTATGGGACAGGGGGTGGGAGACCCAGTACTTC. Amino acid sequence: CASSLWDRGWETQYF.

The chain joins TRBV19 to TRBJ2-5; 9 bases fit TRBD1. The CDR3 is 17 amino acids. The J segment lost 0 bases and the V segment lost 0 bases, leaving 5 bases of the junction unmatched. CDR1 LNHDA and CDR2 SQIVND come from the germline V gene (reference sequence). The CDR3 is CASSIEGDRAHQETQYF. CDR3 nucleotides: TGTGCCAGTAGTATAGAGGGGGACAGGGCTCACCAAGAGACCCAGTACTTC. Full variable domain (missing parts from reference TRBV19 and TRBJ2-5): DGGITQSPKYLFRKEGQNVTLSCEQNLNHDAMYWYRQDPGQGLRLIYYSQIVNDFQKGDIAEGYSVSREKKESFPLTVTSAQKNPTAFYLCASSIEGDRAHQETQYFGPGTRLLVL.

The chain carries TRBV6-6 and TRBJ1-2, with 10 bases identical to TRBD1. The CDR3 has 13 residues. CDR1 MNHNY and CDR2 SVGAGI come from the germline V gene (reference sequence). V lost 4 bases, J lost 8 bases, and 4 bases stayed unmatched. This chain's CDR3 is CASSSGQGSGYTF. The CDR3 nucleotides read TGTGCCAGCAGTTCGGGACAGGGGTCCGGCTACACCTTC.

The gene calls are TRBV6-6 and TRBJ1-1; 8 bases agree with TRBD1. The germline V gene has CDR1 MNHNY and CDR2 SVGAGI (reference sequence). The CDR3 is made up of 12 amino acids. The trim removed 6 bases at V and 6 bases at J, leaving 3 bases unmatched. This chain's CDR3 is CASSGQGPEAFF. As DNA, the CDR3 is TGTGCCAGCAGCGGACAGGGACCTGAAGCTTTCTTT.

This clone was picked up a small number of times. In DNA form, the CDR3 reads TGTGCCAGCACCCAGGACAGACTAAGTAACTATGGCTACACCTTC. Residues: CASTQDRLSNYGYTF. This sequence joins TRBV2 and TRBJ1-2; a possible D gene is TRBD1 (6 bases). Trimming removed 7 bases at V and 1 base at J, with 16 bases between. The germline V gene has CDR1 SNHLY and CDR2 FYNNEI. The CDR3 loop spans 15 amino acids.

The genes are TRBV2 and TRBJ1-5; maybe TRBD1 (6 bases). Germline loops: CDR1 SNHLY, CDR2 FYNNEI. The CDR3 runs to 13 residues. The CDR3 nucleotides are TGTGCGGGGGCCTCTGATAGCAATCAGCCCCAGCATTTT. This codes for CAGASDSNQPQHF. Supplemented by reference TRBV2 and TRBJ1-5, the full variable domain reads EPEVTQTPSHQVTQMGQEVILRCVPISNHLYFYWYRQILGQKVEFLVSFYNNEISEKSEIFDDQFSVERPDGSNFTLKIRSTKLEDSAMYFCAGASDSNQPQHFGDGTRLSIL.

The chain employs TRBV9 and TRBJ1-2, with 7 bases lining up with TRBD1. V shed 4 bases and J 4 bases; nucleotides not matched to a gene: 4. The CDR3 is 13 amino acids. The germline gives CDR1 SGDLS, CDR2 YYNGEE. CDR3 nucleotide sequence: TGTGCCAGCAGCCCTGGGACAGTCTATGGCTACACCTTC. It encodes CASSPGTVYGYTF.

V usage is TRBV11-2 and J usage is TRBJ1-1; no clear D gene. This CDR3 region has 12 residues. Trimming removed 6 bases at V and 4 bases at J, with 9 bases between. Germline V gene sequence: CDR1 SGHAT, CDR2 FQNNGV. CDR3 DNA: TGTGCCAGCAGTTGGGAGGGCACTGAAGCTTTCTTT. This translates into CASSWEGTEAFF.

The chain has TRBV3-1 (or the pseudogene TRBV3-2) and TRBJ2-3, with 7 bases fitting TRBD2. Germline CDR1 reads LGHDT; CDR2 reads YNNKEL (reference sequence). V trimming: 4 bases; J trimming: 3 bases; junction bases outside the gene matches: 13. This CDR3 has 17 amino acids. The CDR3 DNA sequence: TGTGCCAGCAGCCCTTTAGGGGCGGGGGTAGGAACAGATACGCAGTATTTT. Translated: CASSPLGAGVGTDTQYF.

CDR3 DNA sequence: TGTGCCAGCAGCCTTACCGGGGGTTCGAACACCGGGGAGCTGTTTTTT. Encoded protein: CASSLTGGSNTGELFF. The V and J genes are TRBV7-3 and TRBJ2-2; D is possibly TRBD2 (6 bases). V lost 5 bases, J lost 0 bases, and 13 bases lay in between. The length of the CDR3 is 16 residues. The germline gives CDR1 SGHTA, CDR2 FQGTGA.

The CDR3 spells CAWSGGQQNIQYF. CDR3 coding DNA: TGTGCCTGGAGTGGCGGACAGCAAAACATTCAGTACTTC. The V gene is TRBV30, the J gene TRBJ2-4; D perhaps matches TRBD1 (6 bases). CDR1 and CDR2 (germline): GTSNPN, SVGIG (reference sequence). With 1 base removed from V and 5 bases from J, the gap between germline ends came to 9 bases. This CDR3 has 13 residues.

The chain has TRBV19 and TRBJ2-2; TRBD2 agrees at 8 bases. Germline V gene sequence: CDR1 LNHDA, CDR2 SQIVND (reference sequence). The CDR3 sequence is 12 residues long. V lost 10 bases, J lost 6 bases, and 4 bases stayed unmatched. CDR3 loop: CATGGGAGELFF. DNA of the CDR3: TGTGCCACCGGGGGGGGAGCCGGGGAGCTGTTTTTT.

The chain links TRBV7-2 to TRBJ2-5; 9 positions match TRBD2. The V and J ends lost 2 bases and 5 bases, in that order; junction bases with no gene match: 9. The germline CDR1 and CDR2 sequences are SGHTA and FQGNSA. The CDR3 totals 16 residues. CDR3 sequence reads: CASSLRLAGLGETQYF. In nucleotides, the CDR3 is TGTGCCAGCAGCTTAAGGCTAGCGGGGTTGGGGGAGACCCAGTACTTC.

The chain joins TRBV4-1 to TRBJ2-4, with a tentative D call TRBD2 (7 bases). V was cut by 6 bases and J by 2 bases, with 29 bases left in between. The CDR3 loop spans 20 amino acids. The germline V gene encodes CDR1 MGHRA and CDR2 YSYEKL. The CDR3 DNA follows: TGCGCCAGCAGTGACGAGGGGGGGAGTTGGCTTCAGGACCCCAAAAACATTCAGTACTTC. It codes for CASSDEGGSWLQDPKNIQYF.

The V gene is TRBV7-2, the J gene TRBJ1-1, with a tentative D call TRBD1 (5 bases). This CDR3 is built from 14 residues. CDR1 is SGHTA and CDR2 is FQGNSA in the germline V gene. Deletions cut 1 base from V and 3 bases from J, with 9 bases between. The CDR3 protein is CASSLGGLYTEAFF. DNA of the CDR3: TGTGCCAGCAGCTTAGGGGGCCTATACACTGAAGCTTTCTTT.

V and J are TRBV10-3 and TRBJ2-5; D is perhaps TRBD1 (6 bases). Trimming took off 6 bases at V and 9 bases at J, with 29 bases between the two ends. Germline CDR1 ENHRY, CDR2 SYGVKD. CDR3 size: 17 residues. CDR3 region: CAISSSPDRTVKRPQYF. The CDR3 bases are TGTGCCATCAGCTCATCGCCCGACAGGACCGTCAAGAGACCCCAGTACTTC.

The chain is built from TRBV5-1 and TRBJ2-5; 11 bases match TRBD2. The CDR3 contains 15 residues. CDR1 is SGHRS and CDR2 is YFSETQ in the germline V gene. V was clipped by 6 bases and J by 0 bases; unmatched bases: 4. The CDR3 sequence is CASTLAGGYQETQYF. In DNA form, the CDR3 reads TGCGCCAGCACGCTAGCGGGGGGTTACCAAGAGACCCAGTACTTC.

The CDR3 spells CAISEPSGVPYNEQFF. CDR3 coding DNA: TGTGCCATCAGTGAGCCTAGCGGGGTCCCATACAATGAGCAGTTCTTC. This chain joins TRBV10-3 and TRBJ2-1; the match to TRBD2 covers 9 bases. J was trimmed by 4 bases and V by 2 bases; bases with no gene match: 6. This CDR3 contains 16 residues. Germline V lookup: CDR1 ENHRY, CDR2 SYGVKD.

CDR3 amino acids: CASSSRQEDWDTEAFF. For the CDR3, the DNA is TGCGCCAGCAGCTCGAGACAGGAGGATTGGGACACTGAAGCTTTCTTT. V usage is TRBV5-1 and J usage is TRBJ1-1; maybe TRBD1 (6 bases). V shed 3 bases and J shed 3 bases, with 18 bases lying between them. CDR1 is SGHRS, CDR2 YFSETQ, per germline. The CDR3 contains 16 residues.

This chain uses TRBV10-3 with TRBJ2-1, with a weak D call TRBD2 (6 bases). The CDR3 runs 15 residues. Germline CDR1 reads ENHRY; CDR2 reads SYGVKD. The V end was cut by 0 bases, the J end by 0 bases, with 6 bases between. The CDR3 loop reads CAISESGGSYNEQFF. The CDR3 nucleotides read TGTGCCATCAGTGAGTCGGGGGGCTCCTACAATGAGCAGTTCTTC.

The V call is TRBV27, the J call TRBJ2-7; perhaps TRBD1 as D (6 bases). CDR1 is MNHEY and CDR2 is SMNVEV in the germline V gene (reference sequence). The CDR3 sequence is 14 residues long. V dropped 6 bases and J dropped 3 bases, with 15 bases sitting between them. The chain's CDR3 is CASSLQGSFYEQYF. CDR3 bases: TGTGCCAGCAGCCTACAGGGTAGCTTCTACGAGCAGTACTTC.

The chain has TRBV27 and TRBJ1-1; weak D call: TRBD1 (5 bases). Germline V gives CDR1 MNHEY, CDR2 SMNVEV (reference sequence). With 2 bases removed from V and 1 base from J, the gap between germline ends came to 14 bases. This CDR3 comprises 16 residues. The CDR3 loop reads CASSLAVGRPNTEAFF. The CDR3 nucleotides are TGTGCCAGCAGTTTAGCGGTGGGGCGGCCGAACACTGAAGCTTTCTTT.

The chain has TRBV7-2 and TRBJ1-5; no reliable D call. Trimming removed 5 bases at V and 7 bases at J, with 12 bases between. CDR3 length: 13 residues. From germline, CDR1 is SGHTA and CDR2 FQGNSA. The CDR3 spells CASSERLQQPQHF. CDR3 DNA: TGTGCCAGCAGCGAGCGACTTCAACAGCCCCAGCATTTT.

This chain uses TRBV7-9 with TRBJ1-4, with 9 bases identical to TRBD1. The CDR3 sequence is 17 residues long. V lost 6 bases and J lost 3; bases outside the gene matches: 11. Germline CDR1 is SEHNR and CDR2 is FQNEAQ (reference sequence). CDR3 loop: CASRKGTGGIPNEKLFF. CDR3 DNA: TGTGCCAGCAGAAAGGGAACAGGGGGCATACCTAATGAAAAACTGTTTTTT.

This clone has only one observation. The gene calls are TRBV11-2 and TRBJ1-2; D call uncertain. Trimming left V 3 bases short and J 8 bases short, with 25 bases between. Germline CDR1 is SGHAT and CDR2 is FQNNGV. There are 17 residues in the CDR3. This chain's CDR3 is CASSLPGGRSEKWGYTF. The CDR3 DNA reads TGTGCCAGCAGCTTGCCCGGAGGGCGATCCGAGAAATGGGGCTACACCTTC.

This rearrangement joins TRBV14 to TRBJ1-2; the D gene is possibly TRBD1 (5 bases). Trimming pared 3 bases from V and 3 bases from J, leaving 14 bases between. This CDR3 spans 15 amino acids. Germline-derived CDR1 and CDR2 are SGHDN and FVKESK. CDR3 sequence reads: CASSHRGGADYGYTF. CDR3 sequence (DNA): TGTGCCAGCAGCCATCGGGGAGGGGCGGACTATGGCTACACCTTC.

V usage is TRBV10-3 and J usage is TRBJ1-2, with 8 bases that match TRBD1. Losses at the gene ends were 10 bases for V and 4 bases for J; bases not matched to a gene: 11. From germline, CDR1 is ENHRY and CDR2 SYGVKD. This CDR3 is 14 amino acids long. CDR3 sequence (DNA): TGTGCCACCACCTCAGGGGGCTTAACCTATGGCTACACCTTC. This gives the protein CATTSGGLTYGYTF.

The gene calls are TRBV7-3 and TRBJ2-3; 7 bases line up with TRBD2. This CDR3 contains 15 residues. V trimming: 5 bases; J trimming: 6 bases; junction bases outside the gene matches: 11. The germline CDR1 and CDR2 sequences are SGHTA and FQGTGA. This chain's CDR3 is CASSQIGGLPDTQYF. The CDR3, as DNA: TGTGCCAGCAGCCAAATCGGGGGGTTACCTGATACGCAGTATTTT. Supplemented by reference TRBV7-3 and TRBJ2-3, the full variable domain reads GAGVSQTPSNKVTEKGKYVELRCDPISGHTALYWYRQSLGQGPEFLIYFQGTGAADDSGLPNDRFFAVRPEGSVSTLKIQRTERGDSAVYLCASSQIGGLPDTQYFGPGTRLTVL.

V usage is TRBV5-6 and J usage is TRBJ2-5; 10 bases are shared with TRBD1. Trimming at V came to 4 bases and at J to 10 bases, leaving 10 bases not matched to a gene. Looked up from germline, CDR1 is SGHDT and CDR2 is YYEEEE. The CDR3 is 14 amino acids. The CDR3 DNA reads TGTGCCAGCAGCCCAGTCGGGACAGGGGAGGACCAGTACTTC. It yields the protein CASSPVGTGEDQYF. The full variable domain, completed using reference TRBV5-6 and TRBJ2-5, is DAGVTQSPTHLIKTRGQQVTLRCSPKSGHDTVSWYQQALGQGPQFIFQYYEEEERQRGNFPDRFSGHQFPNYSSELNVNALLLGDSALYLCASSPVGTGEDQYFGPGTRLLVL.

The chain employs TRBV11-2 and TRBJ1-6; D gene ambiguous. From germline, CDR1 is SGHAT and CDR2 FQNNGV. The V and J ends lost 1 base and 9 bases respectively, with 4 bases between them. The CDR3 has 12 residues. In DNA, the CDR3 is TGTGCCAGCAGCTTAGCTCCTTCACCCCTCCACTTT. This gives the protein CASSLAPSPLHF.